This entry lists 11 T cell receptor beta chains sequenced from one sample in a study of blood T cells in healthy people across ages. A second roughly 6 to 12 cycle PCR used barcoded and J-beta primers. TCRdb itself ran the 5' RACE reads through MiXCR, one entry per CDR3 protein. This table has over 550,000 distinct CDR3 sequences, less than 35% appearing once. The sample taken for sequencing was blood. These receptors originate from a woman older than 75 in good health.

Many counts were recorded for this clonotype. The chain joins TRBV7-2 to TRBJ2-7; 7 bases fit TRBD1. The germline V gene has CDR1 SGHTA and CDR2 FQGNSA. With V trimmed by 5 bases and J by 4 bases, 8 bases remained unmatched. The CDR3 is made up of 14 amino acids. For the CDR3, the DNA is TGTGCCAGCAGCCCGACAGGGATCGGGTACGAGCAGTACTTC. Translating gives CASSPTGIGYEQYF.

Worth noting for this clonotype: This sequence may be a read error, since a much larger clone differs from it by one base. The chain has TRBV6-1 and TRBJ1-2, with D hard to call. From germline, CDR1 is MNHNS and CDR2 SASEGT. The CDR3 spans 14 residues. CDR3 protein: CAGSEAPGVGDYTF. DNA of the CDR3: TGTGCCGGCAGTGAAGCACCCGGGGTTGGTGACTACACCTTC.

This chain uses TRBV11-3 with TRBJ2-2, with D unclear. V was pared by 1 base and J by 6 bases, with 6 bases between. Germline-derived CDR1 and CDR2 are SGHNT and YENEEA. This CDR3 comprises 13 residues. In DNA, the CDR3 is TGTGCCAGCAGCTTAGGGCTGTCCGGGGAGCTGTTTTTT. This codes for CASSLGLSGELFF.

This clonotype was observed a few times. The gene calls are TRBV5-1 and TRBJ1-1; a weak D match, TRBD1 (5 bases). Germline lookup yields CDR1 SGHRS and CDR2 YFSETQ. Trimming cost V 3 bases and J 9 bases, with 15 bases left between them. The CDR3 contains 13 residues. The CDR3: CASSWIEGRKAFF. The DNA for the CDR3 is TGCGCCAGCAGCTGGATAGAGGGGCGCAAAGCTTTCTTT.

This clonotype was observed a few times. This sequence joins TRBV20-1 and TRBJ2-1; D may be TRBD1 (6 bases). V lost 5 bases, J lost 13 bases, and 15 bases lay in between. CDR1 is DFQATT and CDR2 is SNEGSKA in the germline V gene (reference sequence). The length of the CDR3 is 11 residues. CDR3 residues: CSALSTGYQFF. CDR3 DNA sequence: TGCAGTGCTCTTTCAACAGGGTACCAGTTCTTC.

The chain combines TRBV20-1 with TRBJ1-1; 8 bases fit TRBD1. Trimming took 0 bases from V and 1 from J; bases not matched to a gene: 7. CDR1 is DFQATT and CDR2 is SNEGSKA in the germline V gene (reference sequence). This CDR3 is 16 amino acids long. In DNA, the CDR3 is TGCAGTGCTAGAGATCCGGGACAGGCGACGAACACTGAAGCTTTCTTT. This gives the protein CSARDPGQATNTEAFF.

V and J are TRBV7-2 and TRBJ2-3, with D perhaps assigned TRBD1 or TRBD2 (5 bases each). With 2 bases removed from V and 4 bases from J, the gap between germline ends came to 16 bases. Germline-derived CDR1 and CDR2 are SGHTA and FQGNSA. This CDR3 comprises 16 residues. In DNA, the CDR3 is TGTGCCAGCAGCTTACTGGGGACGCAACGCTCAGATACGCAGTATTTT. Amino acids: CASSLLGTQRSDTQYF.

This clonotype showed up many times. This sequence joins TRBV5-5 and TRBJ2-7; TRBD2 agrees at 12 bases. J lost 0 bases, V lost 0 bases, and 1 base had no gene match. The CDR3 loop spans 16 amino acids. Germline V gene sequence: CDR1 SGHKS, CDR2 YYEKEE (reference sequence). CDR3 amino acids: CASSLELAGGSYEQYF. CDR3 in DNA: TGTGCCAGCAGCTTGGAACTAGCGGGGGGCTCCTACGAGCAGTACTTC.

This chain links TRBV19 with TRBJ1-2, with D possibly matching TRBD1 (5 bases). Trimming removed 7 bases from V and 4 bases from J, with 19 bases in between. Germline assignment: CDR1 LNHDA and CDR2 SQIVND (reference sequence). The CDR3 loop spans 15 amino acids. The chain's CDR3 is CASKASGAISYGYTF. CDR3 coding DNA: TGTGCCAGTAAGGCTAGCGGGGCAATCAGCTATGGCTACACCTTC.

This clonotype was counted at least ten times. The chain carries TRBV12-3 or TRBV12-4 and TRBJ2-7, with D tentatively TRBD2 (6 bases). This CDR3 spans 15 amino acids. The V gene lost 0 bases and the J gene lost 4 bases, with 13 bases spanning the gap. As DNA, the CDR3 is TGTGCCAGCAGTTTAGCAGGGACTGGACTTTACGAGCAGTACTTC. Its translation: CASSLAGTGLYEQYF.

This clonotype showed up many times. V and J are TRBV6-2 or TRBV6-3 and TRBJ2-5, with D uncertain. The CDR3 is 17 residues long. The germline gives CDR1 MNHEY, CDR2 SVGEGT. The ends were cut back, 0 bases at V and 2 bases at J, with 16 bases in the middle. The CDR3 nucleotides read TGTGCCAGCAGTTACTCGCAGGTGTCAGACTGGCAAGAGACCCAGTACTTC. Translating gives CASSYSQVSDWQETQYF.